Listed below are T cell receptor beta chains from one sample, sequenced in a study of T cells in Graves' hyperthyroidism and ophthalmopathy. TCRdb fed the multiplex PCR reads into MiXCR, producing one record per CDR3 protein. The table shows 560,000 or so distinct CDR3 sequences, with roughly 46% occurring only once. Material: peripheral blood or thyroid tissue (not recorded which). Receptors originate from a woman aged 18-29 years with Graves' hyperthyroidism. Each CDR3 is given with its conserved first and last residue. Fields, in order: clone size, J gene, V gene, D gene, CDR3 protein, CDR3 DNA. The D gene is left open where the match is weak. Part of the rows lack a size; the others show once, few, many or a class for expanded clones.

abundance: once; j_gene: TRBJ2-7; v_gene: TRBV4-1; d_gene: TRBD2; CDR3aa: CASSQALAGIYEQYF; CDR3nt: TGTGCCAGCAGCCAGGCACTAGCGGGGATCTACGAGCAGTACTTC
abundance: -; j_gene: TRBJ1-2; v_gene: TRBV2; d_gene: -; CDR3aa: CASSYYWTASGYTF; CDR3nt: TGTGCCAGCAGTTATTATTGGACGGCGAGTGGCTACACCTTC
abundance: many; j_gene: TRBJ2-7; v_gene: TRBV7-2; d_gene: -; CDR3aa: CASSPPSSYEQYF; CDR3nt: TGTGCCAGCAGCCCCCCTTCGAGCTACGAGCAGTACTTC
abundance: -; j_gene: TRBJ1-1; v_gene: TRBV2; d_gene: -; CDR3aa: CASRSGPENTEAFF; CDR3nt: TGTGCCAGCAGATCGGGACCTGAGAACACTGAAGCTTTCTTT
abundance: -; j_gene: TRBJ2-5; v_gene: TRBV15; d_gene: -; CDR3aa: CATSRGGLGETQYF; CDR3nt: TGTGCCACCAGCAGAGGGGGGCTCGGGGAGACCCAGTACTTC
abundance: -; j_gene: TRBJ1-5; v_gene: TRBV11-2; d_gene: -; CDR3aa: CASLKGLNQPQHF; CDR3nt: TGTGCCAGCCTAAAGGGGTTAAATCAGCCCCAGCATTTT
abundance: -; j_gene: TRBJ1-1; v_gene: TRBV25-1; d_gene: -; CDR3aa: CASRSGPNTEAFF; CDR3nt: TGTGCCAGCAGGTCAGGGCCGAACACTGAAGCTTTCTTT
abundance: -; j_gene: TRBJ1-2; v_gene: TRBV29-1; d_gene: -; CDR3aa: CSVEDPGSLGYTF; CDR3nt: TGCAGCGTTGAAGACCCAGGGAGTCTAGGCTACACCTTC
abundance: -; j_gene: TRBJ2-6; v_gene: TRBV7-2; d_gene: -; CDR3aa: CASSYSIWALGSGANVLTF; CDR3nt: TGTGCCAGCAGTTACTCGATTTGGGCCCTCGGATCTGGGGCCAACGTCCTGACTTTC
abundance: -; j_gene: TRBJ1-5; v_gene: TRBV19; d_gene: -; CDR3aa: CASSSIWDSSNQPQHF; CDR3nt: TGTGCCAGTAGCAGTATATGGGACTCCAGCAATCAGCCCCAGCATTTT
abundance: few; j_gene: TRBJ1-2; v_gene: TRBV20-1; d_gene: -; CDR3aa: CSAGRSDYGYTF; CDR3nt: TGCAGTGCTGGCAGGAGCGACTATGGCTACACCTTC
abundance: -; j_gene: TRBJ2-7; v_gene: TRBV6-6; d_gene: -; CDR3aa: CASSLRRLVHEQYF; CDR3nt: TGTGCCAGCAGTCTCCGACGGCTGGTCCACGAGCAGTACTTC
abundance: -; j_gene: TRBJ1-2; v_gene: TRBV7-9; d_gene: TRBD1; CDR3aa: CASSQAQGRGLRGYTF; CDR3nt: TGCGCCAGCAGCCAAGCACAGGGCAGGGGGCTTCGTGGCTACACCTTC
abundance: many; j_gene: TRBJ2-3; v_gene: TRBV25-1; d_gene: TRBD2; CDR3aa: CASSPPGLAADTQYF; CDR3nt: TGTGCCAGCAGTCCACCGGGACTAGCAGCAGATACGCAGTATTTT
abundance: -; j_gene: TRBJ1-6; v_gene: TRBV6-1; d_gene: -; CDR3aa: CASSRLGRSLALHF; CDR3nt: TGTGCCAGCAGTAGACTGGGACGCAGTTTGGCCCTCCACTTT